Below, 4 T cell receptor beta chains from the same sample are listed, as sequenced in a study of blood T cell repertoires in COVID-19. Libraries were prepared by immunoSEQ multiplex PCR; TCRdb keeps only in-frame clonotypes and omits some of them. The data contain 100,000 to 150,000 clones, about 79% of them singletons. What was sequenced was peripheral blood. These receptors were taken from a woman aged 65 to 85 with acute or convalescent COVID-19.

The V gene is TRBV11-2, the J gene TRBJ2-2; tentatively, D is TRBD1 (6 bases). V was shortened by 7 bases and J by 4 bases, with 13 bases between the two germline ends. The CDR3 loop spans 14 amino acids. Germline V lookup: CDR1 SGHAT, CDR2 FQNNGV. CDR3 in DNA: TGTGCCAGCAACCTACAGGGAACCACCGGGGAGCTGTTTTTT. Its translation: CASNLQGTTGELFF. The complete variable domain, with remaining parts taken from reference TRBV11-2 and TRBJ2-2, reads EAGVAQSPRYKIIEKRQSVAFWCNPISGHATLYWYQQILGQGPKLLIQFQNNGVVDDSQLPKDRFSAERLKGVDSTLKIQPAKLEDSAVYLCASNLQGTTGELFFGEGSRLTVL.

The rearrangement uses TRBV6-5 and TRBJ2-5; the match to TRBD1 covers 9 bases. J lost 5 bases, V lost 6 bases, and 7 bases had no gene match. Germline CDR1 and CDR2: MNHEY and SVGAGI. The CDR3 totals 14 residues. The CDR3 protein is CASRRRDRDETQYF. In nucleotides, the CDR3 is TGTGCCAGCAGACGCCGGGACAGGGATGAGACCCAGTACTTC.

This rearrangement joins TRBV19 to TRBJ2-7; a weak D match, TRBD2 (6 bases). Germline V lookup: CDR1 LNHDA, CDR2 SQIVND (reference sequence). Deletions cut 3 bases from V and 5 bases from J, with 14 bases between. This CDR3 comprises 14 residues. CDR3 protein: CASSIGGLIHEQYF. CDR3 nucleotides: TGTGCCAGTAGTATCGGGGGATTGATCCACGAGCAGTACTTC.

The chain combines TRBV10-2 with TRBJ1-5; 9 bases are shared with TRBD1. V trimming: 6 bases; J trimming: 5 bases; junction bases outside the gene matches: 5. The germline gives CDR1 WSHSY, CDR2 SAAADI. CDR3 length equals 14 residues. The chain's CDR3 is CASSGTGRDQPQHF. The CDR3 DNA is TGCGCCAGCAGCGGGACAGGGAGGGATCAGCCCCAGCATTTT.